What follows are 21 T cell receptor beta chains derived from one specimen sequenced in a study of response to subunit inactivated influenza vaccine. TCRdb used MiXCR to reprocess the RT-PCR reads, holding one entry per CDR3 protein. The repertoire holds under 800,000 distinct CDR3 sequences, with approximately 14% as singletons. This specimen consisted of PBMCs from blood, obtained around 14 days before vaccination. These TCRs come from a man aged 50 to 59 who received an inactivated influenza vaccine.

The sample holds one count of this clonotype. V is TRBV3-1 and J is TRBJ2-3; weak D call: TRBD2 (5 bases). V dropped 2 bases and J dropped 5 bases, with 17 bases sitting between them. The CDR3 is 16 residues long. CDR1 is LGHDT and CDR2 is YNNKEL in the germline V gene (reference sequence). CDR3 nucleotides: TGTGCCAGCAGCCAACCGCCTACCGGGAACCTAGATACGCAGTATTTT. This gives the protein CASSQPPTGNLDTQYF.

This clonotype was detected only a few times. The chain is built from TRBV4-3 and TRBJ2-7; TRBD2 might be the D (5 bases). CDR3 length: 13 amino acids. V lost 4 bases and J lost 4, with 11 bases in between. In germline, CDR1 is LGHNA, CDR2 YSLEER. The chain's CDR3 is CASSLSEGYEQYF. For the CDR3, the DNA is TGCGCCAGCAGCCTAAGCGAGGGTTACGAGCAGTACTTC.

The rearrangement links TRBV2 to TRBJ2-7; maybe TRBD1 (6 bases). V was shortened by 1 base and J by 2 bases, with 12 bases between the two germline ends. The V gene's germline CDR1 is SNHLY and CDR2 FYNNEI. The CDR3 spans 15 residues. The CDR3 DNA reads TGTGCCAGCAGTGAAGGGACAGTGAGCACCTACGAGCAGTACTTC. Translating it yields CASSEGTVSTYEQYF. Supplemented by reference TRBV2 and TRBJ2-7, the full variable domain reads EPEVTQTPSHQVTQMGQEVILRCVPISNHLYFYWYRQILGQKVEFLVSFYNNEISEKSEIFDDQFSVERPDGSNFTLKIRSTKLEDSAMYFCASSEGTVSTYEQYFGPGTRLTVT.

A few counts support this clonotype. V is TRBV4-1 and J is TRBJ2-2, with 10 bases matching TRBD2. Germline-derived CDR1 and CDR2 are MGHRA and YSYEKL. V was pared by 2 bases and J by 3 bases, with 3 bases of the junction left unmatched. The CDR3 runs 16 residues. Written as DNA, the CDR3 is TGCGCCAGCAGCCAAAGGACTAGCGGTTACACCGGGGAGCTGTTTTTT. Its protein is CASSQRTSGYTGELFF.

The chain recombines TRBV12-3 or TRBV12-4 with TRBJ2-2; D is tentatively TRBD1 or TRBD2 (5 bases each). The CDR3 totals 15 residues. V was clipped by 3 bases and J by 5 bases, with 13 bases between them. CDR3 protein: CASSFTQGATGELFF. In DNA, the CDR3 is TGTGCCAGCAGTTTCACTCAGGGAGCGACCGGGGAGCTGTTTTTT.

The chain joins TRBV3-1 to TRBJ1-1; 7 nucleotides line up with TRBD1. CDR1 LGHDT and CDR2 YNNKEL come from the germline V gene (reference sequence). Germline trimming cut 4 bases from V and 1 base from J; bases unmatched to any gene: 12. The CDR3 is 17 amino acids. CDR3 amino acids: CASSPRQGSGENTEAFF. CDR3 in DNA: TGTGCCAGCAGCCCCCGACAGGGCTCGGGGGAGAACACTGAAGCTTTCTTT.

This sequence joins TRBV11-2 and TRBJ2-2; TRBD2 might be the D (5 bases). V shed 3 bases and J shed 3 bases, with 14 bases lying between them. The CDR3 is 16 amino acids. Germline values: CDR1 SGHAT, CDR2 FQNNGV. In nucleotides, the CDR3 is TGTGCCAGCAGCTTGGGAGCAGCCCCGTACACCGGGGAGCTGTTTTTT. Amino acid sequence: CASSLGAAPYTGELFF.

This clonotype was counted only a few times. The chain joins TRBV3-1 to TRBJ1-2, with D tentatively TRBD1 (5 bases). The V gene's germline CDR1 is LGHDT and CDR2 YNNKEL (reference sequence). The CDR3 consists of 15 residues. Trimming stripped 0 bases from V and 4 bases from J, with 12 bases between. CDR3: CASSQDWRGGYGYTF. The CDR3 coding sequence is TGTGCCAGCAGCCAAGATTGGAGGGGAGGCTATGGCTACACCTTC.

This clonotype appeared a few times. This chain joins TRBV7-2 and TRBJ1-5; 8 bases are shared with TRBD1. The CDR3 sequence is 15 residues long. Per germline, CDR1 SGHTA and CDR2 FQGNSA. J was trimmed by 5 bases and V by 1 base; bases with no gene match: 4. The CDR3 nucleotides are TGTGCCAGCAGCTTAGGGGGACAGGAACATCAGCCCCAGCATTTT. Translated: CASSLGGQEHQPQHF.

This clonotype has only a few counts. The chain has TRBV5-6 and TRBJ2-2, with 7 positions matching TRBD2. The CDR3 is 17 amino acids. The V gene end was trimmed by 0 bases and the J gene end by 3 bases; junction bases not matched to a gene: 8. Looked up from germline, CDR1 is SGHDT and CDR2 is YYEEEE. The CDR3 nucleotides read TGTGCCAGCAGCTTGGCCAAGCGGGGTTGGGACACCGGGGAGCTGTTTTTT. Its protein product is CASSLAKRGWDTGELFF.

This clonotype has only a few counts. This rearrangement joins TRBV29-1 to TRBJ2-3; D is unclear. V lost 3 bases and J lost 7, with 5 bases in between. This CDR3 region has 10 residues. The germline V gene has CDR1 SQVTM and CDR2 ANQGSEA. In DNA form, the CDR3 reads TGCAGCGTTGAGGAGAATACGCAGTATTTT. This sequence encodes CSVEENTQYF.

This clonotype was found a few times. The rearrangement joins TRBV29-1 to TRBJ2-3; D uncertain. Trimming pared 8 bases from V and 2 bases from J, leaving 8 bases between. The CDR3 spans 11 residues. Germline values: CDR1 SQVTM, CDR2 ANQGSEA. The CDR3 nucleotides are TGCAGCCCCACCACCACAGATACGCAGTATTTT. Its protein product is CSPTTTDTQYF.

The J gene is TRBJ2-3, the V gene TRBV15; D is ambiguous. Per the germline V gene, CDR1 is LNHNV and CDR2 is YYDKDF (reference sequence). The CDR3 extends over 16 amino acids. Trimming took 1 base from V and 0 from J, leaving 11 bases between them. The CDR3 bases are TGTGCCACCAGCAGAGGCCAGAGCCTTAGCACAGATACGCAGTATTTT. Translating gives CATSRGQSLSTDTQYF.

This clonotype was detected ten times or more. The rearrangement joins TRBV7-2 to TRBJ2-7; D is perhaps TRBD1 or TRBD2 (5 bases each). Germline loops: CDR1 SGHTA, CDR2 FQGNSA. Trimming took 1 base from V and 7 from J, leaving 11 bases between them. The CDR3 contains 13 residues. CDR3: CASSLVGGWEQYF. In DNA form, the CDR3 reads TGTGCCAGCAGCTTAGTTGGGGGTTGGGAGCAGTACTTC. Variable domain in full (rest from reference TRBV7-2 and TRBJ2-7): GAGVSQSPSNKVTEKGKDVELRCDPISGHTALYWYRQSLGQGLEFLIYFQGNSAPDKSGLPSDRFSAERTGGSVSTLTIQRTQQEDSAVYLCASSLVGGWEQYFGPGTRLTVT.

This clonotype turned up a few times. The CDR3 loop is CSAYLSGRAPDTQYF. CDR3 bases: TGCAGTGCTTACCTGAGCGGGAGGGCCCCAGATACGCAGTATTTT. V and J are TRBV20-1 and TRBJ2-3; 10 positions agree with TRBD2. Germline CDR1 is DFQATT and CDR2 is SNEGSKA (reference sequence). The J segment lost 4 bases and the V segment lost 5 bases, leaving 9 bases of the junction unmatched. The CDR3 consists of 15 residues.

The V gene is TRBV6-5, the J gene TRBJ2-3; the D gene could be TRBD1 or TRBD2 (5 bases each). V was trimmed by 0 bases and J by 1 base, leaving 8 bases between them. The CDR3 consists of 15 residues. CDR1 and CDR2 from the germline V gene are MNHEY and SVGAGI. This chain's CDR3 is CASSYSRGRTDTQYF. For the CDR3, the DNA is TGTGCCAGCAGTTACTCCCGGGGACGCACAGATACGCAGTATTTT.

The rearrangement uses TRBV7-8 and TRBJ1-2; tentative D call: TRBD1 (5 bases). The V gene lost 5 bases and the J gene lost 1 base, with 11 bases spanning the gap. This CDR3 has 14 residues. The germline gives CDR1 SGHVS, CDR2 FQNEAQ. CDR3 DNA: TGTGCCAGCAGCGTAGACAGCAATAACTATGGCTACACCTTC. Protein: CASSVDSNNYGYTF.

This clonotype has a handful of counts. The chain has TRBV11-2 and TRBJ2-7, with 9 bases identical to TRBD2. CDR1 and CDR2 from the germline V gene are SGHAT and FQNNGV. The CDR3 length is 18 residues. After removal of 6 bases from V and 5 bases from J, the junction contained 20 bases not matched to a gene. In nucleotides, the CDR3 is TGTGCCAGCAGTCCCGCATTATTCCGAGCGGGAGGTCGAGACGAGCAGTACTTC. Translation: CASSPALFRAGGRDEQYF.

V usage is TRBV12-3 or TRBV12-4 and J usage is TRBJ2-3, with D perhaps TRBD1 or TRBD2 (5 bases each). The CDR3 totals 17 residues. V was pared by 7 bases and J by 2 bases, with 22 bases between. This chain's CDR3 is CASILTGTRYTTDTQYF. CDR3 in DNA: TGTGCCAGCATCCTCACCGGGACCCGATACACCACAGATACGCAGTATTTT.

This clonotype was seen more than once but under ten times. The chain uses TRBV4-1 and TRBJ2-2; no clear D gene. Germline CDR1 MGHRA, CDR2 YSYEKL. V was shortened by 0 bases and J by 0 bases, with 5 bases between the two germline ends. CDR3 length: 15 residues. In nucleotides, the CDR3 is TGCGCCAGCAGCCAAGATGTCACGAACACCGGGGAGCTGTTTTTT. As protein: CASSQDVTNTGELFF.

The CDR3 bases are TGTGCCAGCAGCTTTAGGTCCGGGGGCTCCTACGAGCAGTACTTC. This gives the protein CASSFRSGGSYEQYF. The chain is built from TRBV7-9 and TRBJ2-7, with D possibly being TRBD2 (6 bases). The ends were cut back, 3 bases at V and 0 bases at J, with 12 bases in the middle. Germline V CDR1 and CDR2: SEHNR, FQNEAQ (reference sequence). The CDR3 has 15 residues.